The present entry profiles one T cell receptor beta chain with its context. The data stem from a study of shared clonotypes between healthy human individuals. Adult Caucasians living in Nashville, Tennessee made up all of the donors. CDR3 length: 14 residues. Data came from immunoSEQ multiplex PCR; TCRdb stores just in-frame clones and leaves some out. The profile shows about 980,000 clones, over 60% of them singletons. The origin of this receptor is a man between 18 and 35 years old in good health. This rearrangement joins TRBV21-1 to TRBJ1-1. TRBV21-1 is recorded as a pseudogene. What was sequenced was memory CD4+ T cells sorted from blood. Subset indicated: CD45RA-negative fraction. CDR3 loop: CASSKTGPRTEAFF. The CDR3 DNA follows: TGTGCCAGCAGCAAAACGGGACCGCGGACTGAAGCTTTCTTT.